This TCR beta chain was found in a study of cytomegalovirus exposure and HLA in healthy donors. Turning to the study itself: The approximately 130 validation repertoires and the approximately 640 first-cohort repertoires shared a platform, a later analysis reported.

V trimming: 4 bases; J trimming: 7 bases; junction bases outside the gene matches: 10. This CDR3 spans 15 amino acids. Germline values: CDR1 SGHDT, CDR2 YYEEEE. Turning to this clone: Its antigen is as yet unknown.

General study points: Cytomegalovirus-associated TCR beta chains were listed, numbering 150 to 200.

Here immunoSEQ multiplex PCR was the method, and the copy in TCRdb shows in-frame clones only, minus some. This table holds roughly 150,000 clones, more than 85% found once. The sequenced material came from PBMCs. This chain connects TRBV5-6 to TRBJ1-5; the match to TRBD1 covers 8 bases. This clonotype was sampled from a man between 18 and 35 years old in good health and CMV-seronegative. The CDR3 loop reads CASSQGTGPRQPQHF. The CDR3 DNA reads as TGTGCCAGCAGCCAGGGGACAGGACCCCGGCAGCCCCAGCATTTT.